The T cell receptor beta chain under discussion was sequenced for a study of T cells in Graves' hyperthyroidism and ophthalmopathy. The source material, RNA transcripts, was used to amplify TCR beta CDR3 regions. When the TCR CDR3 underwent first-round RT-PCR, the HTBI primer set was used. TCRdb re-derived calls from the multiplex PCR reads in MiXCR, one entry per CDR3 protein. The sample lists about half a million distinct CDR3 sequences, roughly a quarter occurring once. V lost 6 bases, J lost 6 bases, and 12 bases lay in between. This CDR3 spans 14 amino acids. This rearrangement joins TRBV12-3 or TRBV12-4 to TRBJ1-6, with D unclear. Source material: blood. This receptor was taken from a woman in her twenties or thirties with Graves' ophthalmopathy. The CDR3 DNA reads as TGTGCCAGCAGGTTCGGACCGCTTAATTCACCCCTCCACTTT. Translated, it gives CASRFGPLNSPLHF.